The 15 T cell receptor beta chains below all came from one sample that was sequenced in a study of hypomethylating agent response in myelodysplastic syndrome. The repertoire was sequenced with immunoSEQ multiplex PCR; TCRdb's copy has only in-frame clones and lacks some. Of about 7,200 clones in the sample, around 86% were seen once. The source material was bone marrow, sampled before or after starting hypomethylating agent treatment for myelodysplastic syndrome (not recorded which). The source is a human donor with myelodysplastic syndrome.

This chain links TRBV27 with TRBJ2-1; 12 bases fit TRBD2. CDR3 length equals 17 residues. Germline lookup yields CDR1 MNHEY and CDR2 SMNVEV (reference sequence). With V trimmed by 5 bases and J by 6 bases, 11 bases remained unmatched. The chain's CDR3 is CASSRWLAGGVSNEQFF. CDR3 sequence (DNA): TGTGCCAGCAGTCGGTGGCTAGCGGGGGGGGTTTCCAATGAGCAGTTCTTC.

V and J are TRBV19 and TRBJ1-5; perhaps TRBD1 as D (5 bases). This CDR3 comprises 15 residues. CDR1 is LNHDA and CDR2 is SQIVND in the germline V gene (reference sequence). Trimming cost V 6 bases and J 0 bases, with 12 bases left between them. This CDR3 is CASSTGTYSNQPQHF. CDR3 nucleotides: TGTGCCAGTAGCACAGGAACTTATAGCAATCAGCCCCAGCATTTT.

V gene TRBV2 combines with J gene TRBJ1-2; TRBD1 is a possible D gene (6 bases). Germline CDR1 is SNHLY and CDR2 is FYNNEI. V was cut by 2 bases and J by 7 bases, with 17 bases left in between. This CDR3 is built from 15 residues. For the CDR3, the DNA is TGTGCCAGCAGTGAATCGGCAGGGGAGGTCGTTGGCTACACCTTC. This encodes CASSESAGEVVGYTF.

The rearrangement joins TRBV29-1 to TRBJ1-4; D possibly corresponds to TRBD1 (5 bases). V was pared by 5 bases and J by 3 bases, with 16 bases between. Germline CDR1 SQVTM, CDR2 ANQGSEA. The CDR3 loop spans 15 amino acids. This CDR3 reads CSVMAQGSANEKLFF. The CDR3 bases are TGCAGCGTTATGGCCCAGGGCTCAGCTAATGAAAAACTGTTTTTT.

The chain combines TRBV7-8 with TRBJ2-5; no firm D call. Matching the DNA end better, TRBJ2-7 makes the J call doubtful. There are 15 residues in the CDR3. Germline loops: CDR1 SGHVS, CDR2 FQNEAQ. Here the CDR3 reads CASSLEHRWVYEQYF. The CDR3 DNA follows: TGTGCCAGCAGCTTAGAACATAGGTGGGTCTACGAGCAGTACTTC.

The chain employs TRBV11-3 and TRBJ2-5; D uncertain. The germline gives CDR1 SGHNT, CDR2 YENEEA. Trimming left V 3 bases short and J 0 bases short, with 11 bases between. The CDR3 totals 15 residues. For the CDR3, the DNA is TGTGCCAGCAGCTTTGGTCCCGGGTACCAAGAGACCCAGTACTTC. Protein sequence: CASSFGPGYQETQYF.

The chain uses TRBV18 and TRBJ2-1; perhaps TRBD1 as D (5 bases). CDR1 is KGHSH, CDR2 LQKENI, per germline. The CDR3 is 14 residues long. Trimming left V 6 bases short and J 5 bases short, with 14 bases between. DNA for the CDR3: TGTGCCAGCTCGGCAGGGCAACCTGACAATGAGCAGTTCTTC. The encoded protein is CASSAGQPDNEQFF.

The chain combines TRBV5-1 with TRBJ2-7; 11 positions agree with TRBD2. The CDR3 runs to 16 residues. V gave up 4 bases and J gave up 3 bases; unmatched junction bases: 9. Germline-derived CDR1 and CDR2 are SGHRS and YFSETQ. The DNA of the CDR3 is TGCGCCAGCAGCGGGGGGTCGCTAGCGGGGGGCTACGAGCAGTACTTC. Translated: CASSGGSLAGGYEQYF.

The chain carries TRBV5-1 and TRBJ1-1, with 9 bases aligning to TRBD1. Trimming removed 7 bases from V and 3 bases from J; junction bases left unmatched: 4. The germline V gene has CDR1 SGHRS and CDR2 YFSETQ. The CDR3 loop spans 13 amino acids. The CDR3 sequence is CASGRTGDTEAFF. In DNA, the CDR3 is TGCGCCAGCGGAAGGACAGGGGACACTGAAGCTTTCTTT.

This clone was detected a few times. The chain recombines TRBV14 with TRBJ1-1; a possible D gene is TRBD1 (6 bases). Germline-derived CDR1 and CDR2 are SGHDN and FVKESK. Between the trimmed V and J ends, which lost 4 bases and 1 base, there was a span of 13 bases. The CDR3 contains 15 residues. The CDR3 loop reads CASSPWTAANTEAFF. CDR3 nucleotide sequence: TGTGCCAGCAGCCCGTGGACAGCCGCGAACACTGAAGCTTTCTTT.

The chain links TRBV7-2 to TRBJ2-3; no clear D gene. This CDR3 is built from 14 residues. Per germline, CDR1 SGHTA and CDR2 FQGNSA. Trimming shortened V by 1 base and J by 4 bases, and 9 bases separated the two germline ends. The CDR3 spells CASSLDRLPDTQYF. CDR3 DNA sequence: TGTGCCAGCAGCTTAGACCGACTTCCAGATACGCAGTATTTT.

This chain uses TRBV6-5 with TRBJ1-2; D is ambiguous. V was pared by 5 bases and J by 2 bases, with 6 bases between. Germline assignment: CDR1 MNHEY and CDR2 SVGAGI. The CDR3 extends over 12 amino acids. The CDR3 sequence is CASSGKNYGYTF. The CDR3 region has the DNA TGTGCCAGCAGTGGCAAAAACTATGGCTACACCTTC.

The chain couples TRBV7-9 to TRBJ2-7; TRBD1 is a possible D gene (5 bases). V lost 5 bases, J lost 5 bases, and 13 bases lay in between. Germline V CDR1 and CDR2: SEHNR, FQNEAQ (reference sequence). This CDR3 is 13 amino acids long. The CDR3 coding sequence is TGTGCCAGCAGCCCCCCGCCCAGGGACGAGCAGTACTTC. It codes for CASSPPPRDEQYF.

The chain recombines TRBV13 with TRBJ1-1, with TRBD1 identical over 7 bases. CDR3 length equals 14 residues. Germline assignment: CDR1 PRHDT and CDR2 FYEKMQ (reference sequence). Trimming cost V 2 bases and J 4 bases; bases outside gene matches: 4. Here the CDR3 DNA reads TGTGCCAGCAGCTTAAGGGGGCCCGGCACTGAAGCTTTCTTT. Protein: CASSLRGPGTEAFF.

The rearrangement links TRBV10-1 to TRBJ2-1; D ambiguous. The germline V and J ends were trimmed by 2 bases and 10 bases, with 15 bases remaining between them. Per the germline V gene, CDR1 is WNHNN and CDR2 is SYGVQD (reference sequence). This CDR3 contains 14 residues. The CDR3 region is CASSEASPLGEQFF. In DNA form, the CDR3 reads TGCGCCAGCAGTGAGGCTTCCCCTCTGGGGGAGCAGTTCTTC.